These T cell receptor beta chains were read from a single sample in a study of blood T cell repertoires in COVID-19. The data were produced by immunoSEQ multiplex PCR, yet TCRdb's version contains in-frame clones alone and is incomplete. The sample yields approximately 200,000 clones, 85% to 90% seen once. What was sequenced was peripheral blood. The source is a woman in her forties or fifties with acute or convalescent COVID-19. CDR3s include the opening cysteine and the closing phenylalanine or tryptophan. D genes are given only for firm matches. Where a row states a size, it is once, few, many or the class of an expanded clone; other rows omit it.

size	J	V	D	DNA	CDR3
NA	TRBJ1-2	TRBV5-8	TRBD1	TGTGCCAGCAGCCACGCCAGGGGGCCGTGGGGCTACACCTTC	CASSHARGPWGYTF
NA	TRBJ2-1	TRBV5-6	TRBD2	TGTGCCAGCAGCTTGGGGCGGACTAGCGGGCAAGATGAGCAGTTCTTC	CASSLGRTSGQDEQFF
NA	TRBJ1-2	TRBV6-2/TRBV6-3	NA	TGTGCCAGCAGTTACTCAAGGGGAAATGGCTACACCTTC	CASSYSRGNGYTF
NA	TRBJ1-2	TRBV4-1	NA	TGCGCCAGCAGCCAAGGGCAGGGTTACTATGGCTACACCTTC	CASSQGQGYYGYTF
NA	TRBJ2-1	TRBV21-1	NA	TGTGCCAACAGCAAAGGCATGGACAGGGGGCGAGGCAATGAGCAGTTCTTC	CANSKGMDRGRGNEQFF
NA	TRBJ1-5	TRBV2	NA	TGTGCCACCTCGAGGGGGGGAGGGTTCAATCAGCCCCAGCATTTT	CATSRGGGFNQPQHF
NA	TRBJ2-3	TRBV7-3	TRBD2	TGTGCCAGCAGGGCCGGCGGGGGGGCCGCAGATACGCAGTATTTT	CASRAGGGAADTQYF
NA	TRBJ1-1	TRBV5-5	TRBD1	TGTGCCAGCAGCTTTGTAACCGGGGCAGGGGGTGAGAACACTGAAGCTTTCTTT	CASSFVTGAGGENTEAFF
NA	TRBJ1-1	TRBV3-1/TRBV3-2	NA	TGTGCCAGCAGCCAAGATTGGAGGGGAGACACTGAAGCTTTCTTT	CASSQDWRGDTEAFF
once	TRBJ2-7	TRBV18	TRBD2	TGTGCCAGCTCAACAAGCGGGATGGGTGAGCAGTACTTC	CASSTSGMGEQYF
NA	TRBJ2-3	TRBV3-1/TRBV3-2	NA	TGTGCCAGCAGCCAAGATGGCGCTGGGCGTACCCATACGCAGTATTTT	CASSQDGAGRTHTQYF
few	TRBJ2-3	TRBV10-2	NA	TGCGCCAGCAGGCAGGCGAGCACAGATACGCAGTATTTT	CASRQASTDTQYF
once	TRBJ1-2	TRBV29-1	NA	NA	CSVGTGTF
NA	TRBJ1-1	TRBV6-5	NA	TGTGCCAGCAGTTACTTACAGGCGAACACTGAAGCTTTCTTT	CASSYLQANTEAFF
NA	TRBJ2-3	TRBV30	TRBD1	TGTGCCTGCGACAGGGGGCTGAAAACAGATACGCAGTATTTT	CACDRGLKTDTQYF
NA	TRBJ1-4	TRBV5-8	TRBD1	TGTGCCAGCAGCTTTCAGACAGGGGAAAAACTGTTTTTT	CASSFQTGEKLFF
medium-sized	TRBJ2-2	TRBV29-1	TRBD2	TGCAGCGTTGACCCTAGCGGTAACACCGGGGAGCTGTTTTTT	CSVDPSGNTGELFF
few	TRBJ2-7	TRBV2	TRBD2	TGTGCCAGCAGTGTAAGTAGTAGCGGGAGCTCCTACGAGCAGTACTTC	CASSVSSSGSSYEQYF
NA	TRBJ2-7	TRBV19	NA	TGTGCCAGTAGTGCCCAAACCGGGGTCTACGAGCAGTACTTC	CASSAQTGVYEQYF
NA	TRBJ2-5	TRBV7-2	NA	TGTGCCAGCAGCTACGACATTGGGGAGACCCAGTACTTC	CASSYDIGETQYF
NA	TRBJ2-3	TRBV21-1	NA	TGTGCCAGCAGCCCACTGTCCGGGACTAGCCCAACCACAGATACGCAGTATTTT	CASSPLSGTSPTTDTQYF
NA	TRBJ2-1	TRBV15	TRBD2	TGTGCCACCAGCAGAGATAGAAGCGGGGGGGCCCTCACCGCGTACAATGAGCAGTTCTTC	CATSRDRSGGALTAYNEQFF
NA	TRBJ2-1	TRBV29-1	TRBD1	TGCAGCGTTGAAGATACAGGGGGCAATGAGCAGTTCTTC	CSVEDTGGNEQFF
NA	TRBJ2-5	TRBV3-1/TRBV3-2	TRBD2	TGTGCCAGCAGCCGGACTAGCGGCGAAGAGACCCAGTACTTC	CASSRTSGEETQYF